Listed here are 19 T cell receptor beta chains from one sample, sequenced in a study of blood T cell repertoires in COVID-19. The repertoire was sequenced with immunoSEQ multiplex PCR; TCRdb's copy has only in-frame clones and lacks some. The table lists about 76,000 clones, roughly 90% of them singletons. The sample taken for sequencing was peripheral blood. The receptors stem from a human donor in a cohort sampled during active COVID-19.

The chain uses TRBV9 and TRBJ2-1, with TRBD2 matching over 9 bases. The length of the CDR3 is 16 residues. The germline CDR1 and CDR2 sequences are SGDLS and YYNGEE. Trimming took 4 bases from V and 0 from J; bases not matched to a gene: 5. CDR3 loop: CASSINSGSSYNEQFF. The CDR3, as DNA: TGTGCCAGCAGCATAAATAGCGGGAGCTCCTACAATGAGCAGTTCTTC.

V and J are TRBV12-3 or TRBV12-4 and TRBJ1-4; the D is unclear. The CDR3 length is 13 residues. V lost 4 bases, J lost 8 bases, and 11 bases lay in between. The DNA of the CDR3 is TGTGCCAGCAGTTCTTCCCTGAGGGAAAAACTGTTTTTT. Translating it yields CASSSSLREKLFF.

This chain uses TRBV2 with TRBJ1-1, with D tentatively TRBD1 (5 bases). CDR1 and CDR2 (germline): SNHLY, FYNNEI. The CDR3 runs to 14 residues. V was clipped by 1 base and J by 2 bases, with 8 bases between them. In DNA form, the CDR3 reads TGTGCCAGCAGTGAAGGGCAGGGAAACACTGAAGCTTTCTTT. Translated, it gives CASSEGQGNTEAFF.

The chain couples TRBV11-2 to TRBJ1-3; D gene unclear. This CDR3 spans 17 amino acids. Trimming left V 5 bases short and J 0 bases short, with 17 bases between. CDR1 and CDR2 (germline): SGHAT, FQNNGV. The CDR3 loop is CASSQRISAASGNTIYF. CDR3 nucleotide sequence: TGTGCCAGCAGCCAGCGAATCTCAGCGGCCTCTGGAAACACCATATATTTT.

The V gene is TRBV2, the J gene TRBJ2-7; 8 positions agree with TRBD2. The CDR3 extends over 16 amino acids. The V gene end was trimmed by 0 bases and the J gene end by 7 bases; junction bases not matched to a gene: 11. CDR1 and CDR2 from the germline V gene are SNHLY and FYNNEI. CDR3 DNA sequence: TGTGCCAGCAGTGAAGCCAGACTAGCGAGAGTAGGGGAGCAGTACTTC. Protein sequence: CASSEARLARVGEQYF. Combining the CDR3 with reference TRBV2 and TRBJ2-7 gives the whole variable domain EPEVTQTPSHQVTQMGQEVILRCVPISNHLYFYWYRQILGQKVEFLVSFYNNEISEKSEIFDDQFSVERPDGSNFTLKIRSTKLEDSAMYFCASSEARLARVGEQYFGPGTRLTVT.

V is TRBV3-1 (or the pseudogene TRBV3-2) and J is TRBJ2-7; D perhaps matches TRBD2 (5 bases). CDR3 size: 12 residues. The ends were cut back, 4 bases at V and 5 bases at J, with 9 bases in the middle. Germline V lookup: CDR1 LGHDT, CDR2 YNNKEL (reference sequence). The CDR3 DNA reads as TGTGCCAGCAGCCCCGGGGTCGACGAGCAGTACTTC. Residues: CASSPGVDEQYF.

This chain uses TRBV6-4 with TRBJ2-1, with D uncertain. Between the trimmed V and J ends, which lost 5 bases and 0 bases, there was a span of 14 bases. Germline assignment: CDR1 MRHNA and CDR2 SNTAGT. The CDR3 runs 16 residues. CDR3 DNA sequence: TGTGCCAGCAGTCGCGACTCTCTTAGCTCCTACAATGAGCAGTTCTTC. Its translation is CASSRDSLSSYNEQFF.

V is TRBV4-2 and J is TRBJ1-6; 9 bases line up with TRBD1. The trim removed 4 bases at V and 13 bases at J, leaving 11 bases unmatched. The CDR3 has 15 amino acids. Germline CDR1 LGHNA, CDR2 YNFKEQ. In DNA, the CDR3 is TGTGCCAGCAGCCCACACCCGGGACAGGGCTCCCCCCTCCACTTT. Its protein is CASSPHPGQGSPLHF.

The chain combines TRBV30 with TRBJ1-6, with D possibly being TRBD1 (5 bases). CDR1 GTSNPN and CDR2 SVGIG come from the germline V gene (reference sequence). V was shortened by 0 bases and J by 6 bases, with 15 bases between the two germline ends. The CDR3 totals 16 residues. The CDR3 sequence: CAWSVKQARVNSPLHF. CDR3 DNA: TGTGCCTGGAGTGTAAAACAGGCGAGAGTTAATTCACCCCTCCACTTT.

V and J are TRBV2 and TRBJ2-1; possibly TRBD1 for D (6 bases). This CDR3 spans 19 amino acids. CDR1 SNHLY and CDR2 FYNNEI come from the germline V gene. Trimming removed 5 bases at V and 0 bases at J, with 23 bases between. This CDR3 reads CASSSSYWDIPYSYNEQFF. Here the CDR3 DNA reads TGTGCCAGCAGTTCCAGCTATTGGGACATCCCTTACTCCTACAATGAGCAGTTCTTC.

This clone was seen once. This rearrangement joins TRBV9 to TRBJ2-2; 8 bases agree with TRBD2. V was clipped by 6 bases and J by 3 bases; unmatched bases: 7. The CDR3 totals 15 residues. Germline V gene data show CDR1 as SGDLS and CDR2 as YYNGEE. The chain's CDR3 is CASTWTSLDTGELFF. The CDR3 DNA follows: TGTGCCAGCACCTGGACTAGCTTAGACACCGGGGAGCTGTTTTTT.

This chain joins TRBV21-1 and TRBJ1-4; the tabulated D call, TRBD1, remains unverified against the DNA. TRBV21-1 is a known pseudogene. The CDR3 extends over 16 amino acids. The CDR3 DNA reads as TGTGCCAGCAGCAAAGCCAGACAGGGCCTTGGTGAAAAACTGTTTTTT. Encoded protein: CASSKARQGLGEKLFF.

This clone showed up just once. V gene TRBV10-3 combines with J gene TRBJ1-2; TRBD1 is a possible D gene (5 bases). The V gene's germline CDR1 is ENHRY and CDR2 SYGVKD. The V gene lost 5 bases and the J gene lost 8 bases, with 15 bases spanning the gap. The CDR3 contains 13 residues. The CDR3 sequence: CAISPKQVDGYTF. In DNA, the CDR3 is TGTGCCATCAGTCCAAAACAGGTAGACGGCTACACCTTC.

CDR3 coding DNA: TGTGCCAGTAGTCGTTTGGCAGGGGGCGCTGGGGTGGGCAATCAGCCCCAGCATTTT. Translating gives CASSRLAGGAGVGNQPQHF. V is TRBV19 and J is TRBJ1-5, with TRBD1 matching over 8 bases. The V gene end was trimmed by 5 bases and the J gene end by 2 bases; junction bases not matched to a gene: 17. The CDR3 extends over 19 amino acids. Germline loops: CDR1 LNHDA, CDR2 SQIVND (reference sequence).

This clone was counted between two and nine times. This chain joins TRBV6-2 or TRBV6-3 and TRBJ1-5; no clear D gene. The CDR3 runs 14 residues. Germline loops: CDR1 MNHEY, CDR2 SVGEGT. The V end lost 4 bases, the J end lost 2 bases, and 9 bases lay between the germline ends. The DNA for the CDR3 is TGTGCCAGCAGTTTGACCGAGGGCAATCAGCCCCAGCATTTT. It codes for CASSLTEGNQPQHF.

The chain links TRBV7-8 to TRBJ1-6; 7 positions agree with TRBD1. This CDR3 is 15 amino acids long. V was pared by 1 base and J by 6 bases, with 3 bases of the junction left unmatched. Germline values: CDR1 SGHVS, CDR2 FQNEAQ. The CDR3 loop reads CASSLVTGVNSPLHF. DNA of the CDR3: TGTGCCAGCAGCTTAGTAACAGGGGTTAATTCACCCCTCCACTTT.

In its sample, this clone was seen a few times. DNA for the CDR3: TGTGCCAGCACCCCGGGATTACCACGGCAGTACTTC. Its translation is CASTPGLPRQYF. This chain joins TRBV25-1 and TRBJ2-7; possibly TRBD2 for D (5 bases). CDR1 and CDR2 (germline): MGHDK, SYGVNS. The CDR3 consists of 12 residues. V shed 7 bases and J shed 9 bases, with 16 bases lying between them.

Worth noting for this clone: The sample holds other DNA sequences that translate to the same CDR3. This rearrangement joins TRBV7-8 to TRBJ2-1; tentative D call: TRBD2 (7 bases). Trimming stripped 4 bases from V and 7 bases from J, with 11 bases between. The CDR3 sequence is 13 residues long. Germline lookup yields CDR1 SGHVS and CDR2 FQNEAQ. In DNA, the CDR3 is TGTGCCAGCAGCTCTGGGAGGGGGAATGAGCAGTTCTTC. Amino acids: CASSSGRGNEQFF.

This chain connects TRBV4-2 to TRBJ2-2; a possible D gene is TRBD1 (6 bases). The CDR3 loop spans 16 amino acids. Trimming stripped 4 bases from V and 4 bases from J, with 16 bases between. Per the germline V gene, CDR1 is LGHNA and CDR2 is YNFKEQ. The CDR3 nucleotides are TGTGCCAGCAGCCCTTTGCGGACAGAGGGCACCGGGGAGCTGTTTTTT. The encoded protein is CASSPLRTEGTGELFF.